Shown below are 16 T cell receptor beta chains from a single sample sequenced in a study of breast tumors, draining lymph nodes, adjacent tissues. Via MiXCR, TCRdb re-called the multiplex PCR reads, giving one row per CDR3 protein. The sample shows 85,000 to 130,000 distinct CDR3 sequences, about 30% of them seen only once. Samples came from axillary lymph nodes draining the breast cancer. The specimen sequenced was axillary lymph node tissue. These receptors all come from a female donor with breast cancer. Some clones in this sample may be carry-over from other donors' samples.

As to this clonotype: Germline is not matched at one junction end, which may reflect a read error. In DNA, the CDR3 is TGTGCCAGCCATTCCGGAAGGGCGGGTGGCCTATACGAGCGGTACTTC. Its protein product is CASHSGRAGGLYERYF. The chain joins TRBV2 to TRBJ2-7; possibly TRBD2 for D (5 bases). This CDR3 comprises 16 residues. The germline V gene has CDR1 SNHLY and CDR2 FYNNEI.

A word on this clonotype: A much more abundant neighbour one base away suggests this may be a read error. This CDR3 is missing its conserved last phenylalanine or tryptophan, likely due to a read error. The CDR3 protein is CSARVLAGVAETQYV. In nucleotides, the CDR3 is TGCAGTGCTAGAGTATTAGCGGGAGTAGCAGAGACCCAGTACGTC. The rearrangement joins TRBV20-1 to TRBJ2-5, with TRBD2 matching over 9 bases. This CDR3 has 15 amino acids. V shed 1 base, J shed 4 bases, and the junction held 7 bases outside the gene matches. Germline lookup yields CDR1 DFQATT and CDR2 SNEGSKA (reference sequence).

This chain connects TRBV20-1 to TRBJ2-3; tentatively, D is TRBD1 (6 bases). The V gene's germline CDR1 is DFQATT and CDR2 SNEGSKA (reference sequence). This CDR3 is 16 amino acids long. V lost 6 bases and J 5 bases, leaving 24 bases between the germline ends. The CDR3 region is CSARRQGSNTRDTQYF. The DNA of the CDR3 is TGCAGTGCAAGACGGCAGGGGTCGAACACTCGAGATACGCAGTATTTT.

This clonotype was observed at least ten times. V and J are TRBV7-3 and TRBJ2-6; 7 bases agree with TRBD1. Germline values: CDR1 SGHTA, CDR2 FQGTGA. The J segment lost 0 bases and the V segment lost 5 bases, leaving 1 base of the junction unmatched. The CDR3 is 15 amino acids. CDR3 DNA sequence: TGTGCCAGCAGCAGGGACAGCTCTGGGGCCAACGTCCTGACTTTC. It specifies CASSRDSSGANVLTF.

This clonotype has at least ten counts. This chain joins TRBV14 and TRBJ2-5, with D hard to call. The V and J ends lost 4 bases and 2 bases respectively, with 8 bases between them. Germline V gives CDR1 SGHDN, CDR2 FVKESK. This CDR3 comprises 13 residues. CDR3 sequence: CASSLAEQETQYF. The CDR3 region has the DNA TGTGCCAGCAGCCTAGCAGAACAAGAGACCCAGTACTTC.

This clonotype was counted between two and nine times. The chain employs TRBV2 and TRBJ1-2, with TRBD1 identical over 9 bases. Germline V CDR1 and CDR2: SNHLY, FYNNEI. V trimming: 5 bases; J trimming: 8 bases; junction bases outside the gene matches: 6. The CDR3 is 13 residues long. The CDR3 region is CASSKQGAWGYTF. The CDR3 nucleotides read TGTGCCAGCAGTAAACAGGGGGCGTGGGGCTACACCTTC.

This clonotype was observed at least ten times. The V and J genes are TRBV20-1 and TRBJ2-3; TRBD2 matches 8 bases. The CDR3 covers 13 residues. The germline V gene has CDR1 DFQATT and CDR2 SNEGSKA (reference sequence). The DNA of the CDR3 is TGCAACGCGGGAGGCGCTAGCACAGATACGCAGTATTTT. Protein: CNAGGASTDTQYF.

As regards this clonotype: This clone may be a read error of a much larger clone one base away. The V gene is TRBV5-4, the J gene TRBJ2-1, with D perhaps TRBD1 (6 bases). In germline, CDR1 is SGHNT, CDR2 YYREEE (reference sequence). The V end lost 0 bases, the J end lost 6 bases, and 13 bases lay between the germline ends. The CDR3 loop spans 15 amino acids. Written as DNA, the CDR3 is TGTGCCAGCAGCTTGGCAGGGGCCCAGTCCAATGAGCAGTTCTTC. Translating gives CASSLAGAQSNEQFF.

To note about this clonotype: A read error is possible here, since a much larger clone lies one base away. V usage is TRBV6-2 or TRBV6-3 and J usage is TRBJ1-2, with TRBD1 matching over 7 bases. The CDR3 covers 13 residues. Trimming cost V 6 bases and J 8 bases; bases outside gene matches: 9. The germline V gene encodes CDR1 MNHEY and CDR2 SVGEGT. CDR3 residues: CASSHRGVLGYTF. The DNA for the CDR3 is TGTGCCAGCAGCCACAGGGGAGTTCTAGGCTACACCTTC.

Many counts were recorded for this clonotype. The V call is TRBV6-2 or TRBV6-3, the J call TRBJ2-3, with TRBD1 matching 7 bases. CDR1 and CDR2 (germline): MNHEY, SVGEGT. The length of the CDR3 is 14 residues. Unmatched junction bases numbered 2, after V lost 0 bases and J lost 5 bases. The CDR3: CASSYSGTVDTQYF. For the CDR3, the DNA is TGTGCCAGCAGTTACTCTGGGACAGTAGATACGCAGTATTTT.

This clonotype has ten or more counts. J is TRBJ1-6 and V is TRBV6-6; no clear D. Germline V lookup: CDR1 MNHNY, CDR2 SVGAGI (reference sequence). There are 15 residues in the CDR3. V was trimmed by 2 bases and J by 7 bases, leaving 12 bases between them. The CDR3 sequence: CASSYGRAENSPLHF. The CDR3 nucleotides are TGTGCCAGCAGTTACGGGAGGGCTGAGAATTCACCCCTCCACTTT.

The sample holds one count of this clonotype. Mismatch with germline at one junction end may stem from a read error. V usage is TRBV7-7 and J usage is TRBJ2-1; possibly TRBD1 for D (6 bases). Germline CDR1 is SSHAT and CDR2 is FNYEAQ (reference sequence). This CDR3 region has 13 residues. The CDR3 here is CASSRTDYDERFF. CDR3 DNA sequence: TGTGCTAGCAGCCGGACAGATTACGATGAGCGGTTCTTC.

This clonotype occurred once. The V and J genes are TRBV5-1 and TRBJ1-2; D may be TRBD1 (5 bases). Germline V lookup: CDR1 SGHRS, CDR2 YFSETQ. V lost 0 bases and J 6 bases, leaving 15 bases between the germline ends. This CDR3 is built from 15 residues. CDR3 in amino acids: CASSLDWRVGDGYTF. The CDR3 region has the DNA TGCGCCAGCAGCTTGGATTGGAGGGTGGGGGATGGCTACACCTTC.

This clonotype has at least ten counts. The chain combines TRBV2 with TRBJ2-1; 12 bases map to TRBD2. Trimming took 4 bases from V and 6 from J; bases not matched to a gene: 4. This CDR3 contains 15 residues. Germline-derived CDR1 and CDR2 are SNHLY and FYNNEI. CDR3 loop: CASSGGLAGTNEQFF. CDR3 bases: TGTGCCAGCAGTGGGGGACTAGCGGGCACCAATGAGCAGTTCTTC. Drawing the rest from reference TRBV2 and TRBJ2-1, the complete variable domain is EPEVTQTPSHQVTQMGQEVILRCVPISNHLYFYWYRQILGQKVEFLVSFYNNEISEKSEIFDDQFSVERPDGSNFTLKIRSTKLEDSAMYFCASSGGLAGTNEQFFGPGTRLTVL.

This clonotype was recorded many times. Written as DNA, the CDR3 is TGCAGTGCTGGGGGCGGCACCGGGGAGCTGTTTTTT. This sequence encodes CSAGGGTGELFF. The rearrangement joins TRBV20-1 to TRBJ2-2, with D possibly being TRBD1 (6 bases). V was pared by 5 bases and J by 4 bases, with 8 bases between. The CDR3 totals 12 residues. Germline V lookup: CDR1 DFQATT, CDR2 SNEGSKA (reference sequence).

The sample holds one count of this clonotype. The rearrangement uses TRBV5-1 and TRBJ1-4; no clear D gene. This CDR3 has 15 amino acids. The germline V gene has CDR1 SGHRS and CDR2 YFSETQ. V shed 0 bases and J shed 3 bases, with 9 bases lying between them. CDR3 in amino acids: CASSLGGVPNEKLFF. DNA of the CDR3: TGCGCCAGCAGCTTGGGCGGGGTTCCTAATGAAAAACTGTTTTTT.